These 15 T cell receptor beta chains share one sample of origin, sequenced in a study of blood T cell repertoires in COVID-19 (dated by TCRdb to 2018 to 2020). Library method: the immunoSEQ multiplex PCR assay. Sourced from immuneACCESS, this table was stored by TCRdb with only in-frame sequences that have V and J called. A share of the clones is absent; for the studies checked, an unresolved V gene accounts for under half, and the remainder has no known explanation. This sample has around 150,000 clones in its table, and about four fifths of those were observed once. Approximately 9.9% of the sample rests with the top ten. The specimen was peripheral blood. The receptors here all came from a man between 60 and 70 years old with active or convalescent COVID-19.

This clone was observed at least ten times. The chain is built from TRBV20-1 and TRBJ2-1; D possibly corresponds to TRBD2 (5 bases). CDR3 size: 15 residues. The germline V gene encodes CDR1 DFQATT and CDR2 SNEGSKA (reference sequence). The V and J ends lost 3 bases and 5 bases respectively, with 17 bases between them. CDR3 region: CSASNRRIGDNEQFF. DNA of the CDR3: TGCAGTGCTAGTAATCGGAGGATAGGTGACAATGAGCAGTTCTTC.

The CDR3 is CASSLGTTGFTEAFF. Here the CDR3 DNA reads TGCGCCAGCAGCTTGGGAACGACAGGGTTCACTGAAGCTTTCTTT. The rearrangement uses TRBV5-1 and TRBJ1-1, with TRBD1 matching 7 bases. The CDR3 is 15 amino acids. The germline V gene encodes CDR1 SGHRS and CDR2 YFSETQ. V was clipped by 0 bases and J by 4 bases; unmatched bases: 6.

This chain connects TRBV25-1 to TRBJ1-6; tentative D call: TRBD1 (5 bases). Looked up from germline, CDR1 is MGHDK and CDR2 is SYGVNS. The CDR3 is 13 residues long. Trimming removed 3 bases at V and 8 bases at J, with 8 bases between. CDR3 DNA sequence: TGTGCCAGCAGTGAGCAGGGTCATTCACCCCTCCACTTT. It codes for CASSEQGHSPLHF.

This clone was recorded a few times. The chain combines TRBV19 with TRBJ2-1, with D perhaps TRBD1 (5 bases). V was shortened by 3 bases and J by 7 bases, with 10 bases between the two germline ends. Germline CDR1 is LNHDA and CDR2 is SQIVND (reference sequence). The CDR3 contains 13 residues. The CDR3, as DNA: TGTGCCAGTAGTATCCCTGGGGCTAATGAGCAGTTCTTC. Translation gives CASSIPGANEQFF.

This chain links TRBV2 with TRBJ1-4; 10 bases line up with TRBD1. V lost 4 bases, J lost 0 bases, and 11 bases stayed unmatched. Germline CDR1 SNHLY, CDR2 FYNNEI. The CDR3 is 19 residues long. DNA of the CDR3: TGTGCCAGCAGTGGATGGACAGGGGGTCAACAAGCAACTAATGAAAAACTGTTTTTT. Translated, it gives CASSGWTGGQQATNEKLFF.

The chain is built from TRBV5-4 and TRBJ2-6; no definite D call. The germline CDR1 and CDR2 sequences are SGHNT and YYREEE (reference sequence). The V gene lost 0 bases and the J gene lost 0 bases, with 4 bases spanning the gap. This CDR3 contains 15 residues. The CDR3 here is CASSLGSSGANVLTF. In nucleotides, the CDR3 is TGTGCCAGCAGCTTGGGGAGCTCTGGGGCCAACGTCCTGACTTTC.

The CDR3 region has the DNA TGTGCCACCAGCAGAGATCCCACAGGGGCAGGGGAAAAACTGTTTTTT. This sequence encodes CATSRDPTGAGEKLFF. The chain carries TRBV15 and TRBJ1-4, with 7 positions matching TRBD1. Germline V gene data show CDR1 as LNHNV and CDR2 as YYDKDF (reference sequence). The junction had 9 bases not matched to a gene; V was cut back by 0 bases and J by 8 bases. The CDR3 consists of 16 residues. The whole variable domain, remainder taken from reference TRBV15 and TRBJ1-4, is DAMVIQNPRYQVTQFGKPVTLSCSQTLNHNVMYWYQQKSSQAPKLLFHYYDKDFNNEADTPDNFQSRRPNTSFCFLDIRSPGLGDTAMYLCATSRDPTGAGEKLFFGSGTQLSVL.

The rearrangement joins TRBV6-5 to TRBJ2-7; TRBD2 matches at 7 bases. The CDR3 consists of 15 residues. With 5 bases clipped from V and 5 bases from J, the junction kept 12 bases outside the gene matches. CDR1 MNHEY and CDR2 SVGAGI come from the germline V gene. CDR3 coding DNA: TGTGCCAGCAGTCTCCGGACTAGACTGGGAAACGAGCAGTACTTC. Translation: CASSLRTRLGNEQYF.

The chain is built from TRBV29-1 and TRBJ2-2, with D unclear. V dropped 5 bases and J dropped 0 bases, with 10 bases sitting between them. CDR1 is SQVTM, CDR2 ANQGSEA, per germline. This CDR3 has 14 residues. The CDR3, as DNA: TGCAGCGTTCTTGCCAGATCGAACACCGGGGAGCTGTTTTTT. This encodes CSVLARSNTGELFF.

V gene TRBV7-8 combines with J gene TRBJ1-6; TRBD1 matches 9 bases. The V gene end was trimmed by 5 bases and the J gene end by 7 bases; junction bases not matched to a gene: 6. The CDR3 consists of 15 residues. Germline CDR1 is SGHVS and CDR2 is FQNEAQ. CDR3 DNA: TGTGCCAGCAGCCCGGGACAGGGACCCAATTCACCCCTCCACTTT. Its translation: CASSPGQGPNSPLHF. Looking up the rest from reference TRBV7-8 and TRBJ1-6 gives the full variable domain: GAGVSQSPRYKVAKRGQDVALRCDPISGHVSLFWYQQALGQGPEFLTYFQNEAQLDKSGLPSDRFFAERPEGSVSTLKIQRTQQEDSAVYLCASSPGQGPNSPLHFGNGTRLTVT.

The chain combines TRBV5-6 with TRBJ1-5, with 7 bases aligning to TRBD1. The length of the CDR3 is 16 residues. Germline CDR1 reads SGHDT; CDR2 reads YYEEEE. J gave up 0 bases and V 2 bases, and 5 bases lay outside the gene matches. The chain's CDR3 is CASSFRQGYSNQPQHF. The DNA of the CDR3 is TGTGCCAGCAGCTTCAGACAGGGTTATAGCAATCAGCCCCAGCATTTT. Using reference TRBV5-6 and TRBJ1-5 for the parts outside the CDR3, the full variable domain is DAGVTQSPTHLIKTRGQQVTLRCSPKSGHDTVSWYQQALGQGPQFIFQYYEEEERQRGNFPDRFSGHQFPNYSSELNVNALLLGDSALYLCASSFRQGYSNQPQHFGDGTRLSIL.

This clone came up a few times. The chain carries TRBV28 and TRBJ1-5, with TRBD1 identical over 8 bases. J lost 3 bases, V lost 1 base, and 8 bases had no gene match. From germline, CDR1 is MDHEN and CDR2 SYDVKM. This CDR3 is 17 amino acids long. This CDR3 reads CASSLSSRTGYNQPQHF. The DNA for the CDR3 is TGTGCCAGCAGTTTATCTTCCCGGACAGGGTACAATCAGCCCCAGCATTTT.

J is TRBJ1-1 and V is TRBV23-1; D gene ambiguous. TRBV23-1 is sorted into the ORF group, with uncertain function. This CDR3 is built from 13 residues. The V end lost 10 bases, the J end lost 7 bases, and 19 bases lay between the germline ends. The CDR3 is CAKNPSRGSEAFF. The CDR3 bases are TGCGCCAAAAACCCCTCTCGTGGGAGTGAAGCTTTCTTT.

V is TRBV10-1 and J is TRBJ1-1; 10 bases agree with TRBD1. The CDR3 totals 13 residues. Trimming took 8 bases from V and 5 from J; bases not matched to a gene: 5. Germline CDR1 is WNHNN and CDR2 is SYGVQD (reference sequence). CDR3 nucleotide sequence: TGCGCCAGCTCCGGGACAGGGGCGACTGAAGCTTTCTTT. Its protein is CASSGTGATEAFF.

This clone was counted a single time. This sequence joins TRBV11-3 and TRBJ2-1; 14 nucleotides line up with TRBD2. The CDR3 has 15 residues. J lost 8 bases, V lost 1 base, and 1 base had no gene match. Germline CDR1 reads SGHNT; CDR2 reads YENEEA. The CDR3 loop is CASSLGLAGGYEQFF. CDR3 nucleotides: TGTGCCAGCAGCTTAGGACTAGCGGGAGGGTATGAGCAGTTCTTC.